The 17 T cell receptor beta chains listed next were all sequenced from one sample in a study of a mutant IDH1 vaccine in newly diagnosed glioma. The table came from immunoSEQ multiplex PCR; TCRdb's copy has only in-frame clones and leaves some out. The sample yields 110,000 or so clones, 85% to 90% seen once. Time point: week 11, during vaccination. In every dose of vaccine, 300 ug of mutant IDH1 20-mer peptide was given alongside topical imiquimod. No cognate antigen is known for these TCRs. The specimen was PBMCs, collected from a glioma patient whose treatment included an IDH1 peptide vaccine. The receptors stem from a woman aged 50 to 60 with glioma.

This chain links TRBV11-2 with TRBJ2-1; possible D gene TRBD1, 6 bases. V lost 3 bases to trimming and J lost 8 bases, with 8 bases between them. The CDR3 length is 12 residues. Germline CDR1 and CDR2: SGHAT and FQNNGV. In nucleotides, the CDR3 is TGTGCCAGCAGCTTCAAGGGGGATGAGCAGTTCTTC. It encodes CASSFKGDEQFF.

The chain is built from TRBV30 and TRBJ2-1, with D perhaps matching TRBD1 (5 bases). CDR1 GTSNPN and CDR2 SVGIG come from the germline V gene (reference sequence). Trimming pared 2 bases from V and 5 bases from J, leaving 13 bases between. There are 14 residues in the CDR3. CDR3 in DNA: TGTGCCTGGAGTCCCCTTGGGGCCCACAATGAGCAGTTCTTC. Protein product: CAWSPLGAHNEQFF.

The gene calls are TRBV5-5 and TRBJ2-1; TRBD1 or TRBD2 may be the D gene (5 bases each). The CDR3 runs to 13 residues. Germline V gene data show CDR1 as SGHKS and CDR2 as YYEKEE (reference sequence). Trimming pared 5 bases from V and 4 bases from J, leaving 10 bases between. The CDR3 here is CASSPREYNEQFF. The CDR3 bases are TGTGCCAGCAGTCCCAGGGAGTACAATGAGCAGTTCTTC. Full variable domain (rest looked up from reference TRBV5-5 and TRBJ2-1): DAGVTQSPTHLIKTRGQQVTLRCSPISGHKSVSWYQQVLGQGPQFIFQYYEKEERGRGNFPDRFSARQFPNYSSELNVNALLLGDSALYLCASSPREYNEQFFGPGTRLTVL.

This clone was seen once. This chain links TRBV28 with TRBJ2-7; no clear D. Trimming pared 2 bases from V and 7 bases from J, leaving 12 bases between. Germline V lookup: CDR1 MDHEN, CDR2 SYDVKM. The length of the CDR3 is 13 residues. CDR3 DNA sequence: TGTGCCAGCAGTTTACCTCCGCCCCGGGAGCAGTACTTC. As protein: CASSLPPPREQYF.

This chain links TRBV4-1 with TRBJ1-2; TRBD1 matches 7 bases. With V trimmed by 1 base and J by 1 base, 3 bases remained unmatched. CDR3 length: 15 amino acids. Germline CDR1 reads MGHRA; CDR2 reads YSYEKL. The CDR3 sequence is CASSQVAGGNYGYTF. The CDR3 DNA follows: TGCGCCAGCAGCCAAGTTGCAGGGGGTAACTATGGCTACACCTTC.

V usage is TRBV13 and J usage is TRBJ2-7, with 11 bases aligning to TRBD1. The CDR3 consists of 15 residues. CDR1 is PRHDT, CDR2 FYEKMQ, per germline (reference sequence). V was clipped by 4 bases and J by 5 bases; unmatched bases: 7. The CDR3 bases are TGTGCCAGCAGCTGGACAGGGGGCGCTGAGGACGAGCAGTACTTC. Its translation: CASSWTGGAEDEQYF.

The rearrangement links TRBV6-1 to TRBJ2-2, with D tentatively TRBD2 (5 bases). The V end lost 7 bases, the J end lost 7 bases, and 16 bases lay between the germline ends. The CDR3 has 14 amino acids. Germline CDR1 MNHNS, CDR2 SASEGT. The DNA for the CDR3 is TGTGCCAGCAACCCCCAGCGGCTGAACGGGGAGCTGTTTTTT. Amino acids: CASNPQRLNGELFF.

CDR3 protein: CASYGGLNYGYTF. For the CDR3, the DNA is TGTGCCAGCTATGGGGGCCTTAACTATGGCTACACCTTC. The rearrangement links TRBV7-9 to TRBJ1-2, with D possibly matching TRBD1 (6 bases). The germline gives CDR1 SEHNR, CDR2 FQNEAQ (reference sequence). This CDR3 has 13 residues. Between the trimmed V and J ends, which lost 8 bases and 1 base, there was a span of 11 bases.

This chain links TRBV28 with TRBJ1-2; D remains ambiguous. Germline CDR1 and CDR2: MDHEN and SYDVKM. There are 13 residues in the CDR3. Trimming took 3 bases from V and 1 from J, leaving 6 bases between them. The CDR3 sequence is CASSFSVNYGYTF. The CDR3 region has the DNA TGTGCCAGCAGTTTCAGCGTTAACTATGGCTACACCTTC.

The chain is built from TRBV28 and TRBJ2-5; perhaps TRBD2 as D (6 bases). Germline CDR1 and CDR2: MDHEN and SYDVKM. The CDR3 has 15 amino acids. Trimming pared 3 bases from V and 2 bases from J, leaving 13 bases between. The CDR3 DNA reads TGTGCCAGCAGTTTCTCTCTAGCGACTCAAGAGACCCAGTACTTC. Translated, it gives CASSFSLATQETQYF.

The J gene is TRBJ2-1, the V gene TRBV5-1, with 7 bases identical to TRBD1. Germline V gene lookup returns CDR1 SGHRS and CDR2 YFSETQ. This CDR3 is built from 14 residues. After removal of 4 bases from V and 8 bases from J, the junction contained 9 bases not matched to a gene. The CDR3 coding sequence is TGCGCCAGCAGCCCCACACAGGGGACGTATGAGCAGTTCTTC. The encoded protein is CASSPTQGTYEQFF.

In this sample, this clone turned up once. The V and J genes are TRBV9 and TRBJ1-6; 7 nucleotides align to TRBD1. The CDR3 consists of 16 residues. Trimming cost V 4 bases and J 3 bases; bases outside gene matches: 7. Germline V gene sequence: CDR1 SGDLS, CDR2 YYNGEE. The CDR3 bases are TGTGCCAGCAGCCTCAGGGGGGGCAGCTATAATTCACCCCTCCACTTT. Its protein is CASSLRGGSYNSPLHF.

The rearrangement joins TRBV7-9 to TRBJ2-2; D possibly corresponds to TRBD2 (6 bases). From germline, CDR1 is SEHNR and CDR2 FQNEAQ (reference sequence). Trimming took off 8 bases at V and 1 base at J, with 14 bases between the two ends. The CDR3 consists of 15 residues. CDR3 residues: CASGGVAVNTGELFF. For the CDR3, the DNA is TGTGCCAGCGGGGGAGTAGCGGTGAACACCGGGGAGCTGTTTTTT. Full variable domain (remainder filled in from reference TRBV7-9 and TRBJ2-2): DTGVSQNPRHKITKRGQNVTFRCDPISEHNRLYWYRQTLGQGPEFLTYFQNEAQLEKSRLLSDRFSAERPKGSFSTLEIQRTEQGDSAMYLCASGGVAVNTGELFFGEGSRLTVL.

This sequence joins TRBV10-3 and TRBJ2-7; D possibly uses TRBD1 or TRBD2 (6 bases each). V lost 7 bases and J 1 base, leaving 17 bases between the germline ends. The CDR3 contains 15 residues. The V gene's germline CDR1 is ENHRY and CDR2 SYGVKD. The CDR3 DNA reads TGTGCCATCATCGTCGACCGGGGGCCATCCTACGAGCAGTACTTC. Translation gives CAIIVDRGPSYEQYF.

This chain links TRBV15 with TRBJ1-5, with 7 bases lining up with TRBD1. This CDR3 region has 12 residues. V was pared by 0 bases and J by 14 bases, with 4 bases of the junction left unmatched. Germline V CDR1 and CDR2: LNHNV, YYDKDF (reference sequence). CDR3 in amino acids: CATSRDRGTEHF. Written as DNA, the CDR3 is TGTGCCACCAGCAGAGATCGCGGGACAGAGCATTTT.

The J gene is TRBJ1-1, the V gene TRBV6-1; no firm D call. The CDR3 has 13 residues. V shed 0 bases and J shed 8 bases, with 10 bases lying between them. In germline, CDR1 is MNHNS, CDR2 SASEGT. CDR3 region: CASSEAYGGEAFF. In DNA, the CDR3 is TGTGCCAGCAGTGAAGCGTACGGTGGGGAAGCTTTCTTT.

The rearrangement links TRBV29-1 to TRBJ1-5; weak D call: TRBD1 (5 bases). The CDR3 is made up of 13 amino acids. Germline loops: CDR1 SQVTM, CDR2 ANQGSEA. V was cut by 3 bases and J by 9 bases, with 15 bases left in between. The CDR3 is CSVEGGSGGPQHF. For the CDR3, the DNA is TGCAGCGTTGAGGGGGGGAGCGGAGGGCCCCAGCATTTT.